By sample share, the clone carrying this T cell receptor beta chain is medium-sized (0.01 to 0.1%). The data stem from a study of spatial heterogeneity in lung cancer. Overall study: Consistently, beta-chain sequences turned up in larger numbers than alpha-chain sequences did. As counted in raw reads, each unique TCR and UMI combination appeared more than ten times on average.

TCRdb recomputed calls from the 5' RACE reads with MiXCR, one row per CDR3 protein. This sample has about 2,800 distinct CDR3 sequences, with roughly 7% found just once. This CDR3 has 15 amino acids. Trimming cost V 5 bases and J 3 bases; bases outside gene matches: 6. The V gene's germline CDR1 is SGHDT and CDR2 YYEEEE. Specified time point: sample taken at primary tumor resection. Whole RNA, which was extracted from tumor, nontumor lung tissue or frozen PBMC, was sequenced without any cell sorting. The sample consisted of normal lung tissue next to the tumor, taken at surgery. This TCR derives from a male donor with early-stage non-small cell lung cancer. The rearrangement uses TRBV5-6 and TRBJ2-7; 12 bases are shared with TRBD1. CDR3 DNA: TGTGCCAGCAGTTCCGGGACAGGGGGCTTCTACGAGCAGTACTTC. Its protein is CASSSGTGGFYEQYF.